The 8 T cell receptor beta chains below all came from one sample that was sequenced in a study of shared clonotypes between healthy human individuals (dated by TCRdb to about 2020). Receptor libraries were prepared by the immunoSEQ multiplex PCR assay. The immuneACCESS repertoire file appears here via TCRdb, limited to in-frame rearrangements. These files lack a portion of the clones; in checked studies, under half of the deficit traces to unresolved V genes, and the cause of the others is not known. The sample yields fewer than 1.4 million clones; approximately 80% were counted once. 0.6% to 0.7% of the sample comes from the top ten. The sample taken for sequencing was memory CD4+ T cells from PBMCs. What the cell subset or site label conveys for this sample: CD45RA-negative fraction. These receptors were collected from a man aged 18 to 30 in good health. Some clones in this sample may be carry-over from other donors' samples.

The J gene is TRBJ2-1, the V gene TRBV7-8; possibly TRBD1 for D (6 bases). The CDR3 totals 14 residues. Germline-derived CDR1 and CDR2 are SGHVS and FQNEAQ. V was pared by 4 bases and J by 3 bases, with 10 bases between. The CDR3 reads CASSSRQDYNEQFF. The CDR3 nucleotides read TGTGCCAGCAGCTCCAGACAGGACTACAATGAGCAGTTCTTC.

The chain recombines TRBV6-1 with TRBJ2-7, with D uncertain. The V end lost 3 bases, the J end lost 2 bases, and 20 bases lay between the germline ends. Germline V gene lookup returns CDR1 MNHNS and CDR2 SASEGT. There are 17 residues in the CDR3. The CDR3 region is CASSEILGPVNPYEQYF. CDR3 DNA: TGTGCCAGCAGTGAGATTCTTGGGCCCGTGAACCCCTACGAGCAGTACTTC.

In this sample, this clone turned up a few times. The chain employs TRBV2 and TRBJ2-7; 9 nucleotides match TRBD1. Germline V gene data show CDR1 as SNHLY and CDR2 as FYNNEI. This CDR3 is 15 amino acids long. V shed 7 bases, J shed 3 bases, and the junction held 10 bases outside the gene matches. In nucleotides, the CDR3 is TGTGCCAGCATTTCTCTCCGGGACAGGGTCTACGAGCAGTACTTC. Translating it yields CASISLRDRVYEQYF.

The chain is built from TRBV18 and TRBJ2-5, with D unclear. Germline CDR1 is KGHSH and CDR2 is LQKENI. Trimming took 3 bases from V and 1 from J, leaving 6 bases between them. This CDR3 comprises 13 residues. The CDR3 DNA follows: TGTGCCAGCTCACCTAACGTCCAAGAGACCCAGTACTTC. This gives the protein CASSPNVQETQYF.

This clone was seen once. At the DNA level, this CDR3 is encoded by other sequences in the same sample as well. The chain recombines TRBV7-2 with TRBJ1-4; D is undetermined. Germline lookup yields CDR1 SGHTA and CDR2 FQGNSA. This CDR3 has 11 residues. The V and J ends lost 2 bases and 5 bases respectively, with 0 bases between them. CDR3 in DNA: TGTGCCAGCAGCTTAAATGAAAAACTGTTTTTT. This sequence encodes CASSLNEKLFF.

The CDR3 DNA reads as TGTGCCAGCTCACCGAATGGGGAGGACGAGCAGTACTTC. It codes for CASSPNGEDEQYF. The J gene is TRBJ2-7, the V gene TRBV18; possible D gene TRBD2, 6 bases. Looked up from germline, CDR1 is KGHSH and CDR2 is LQKENI. The CDR3 is 13 residues long. Trimming removed 3 bases at V and 5 bases at J, with 11 bases between.

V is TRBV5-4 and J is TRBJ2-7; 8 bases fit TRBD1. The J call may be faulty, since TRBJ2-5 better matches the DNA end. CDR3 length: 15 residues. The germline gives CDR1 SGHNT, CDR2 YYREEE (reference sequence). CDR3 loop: CASSFRDRLQETQYF. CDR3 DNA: TGTGCCAGCAGCTTCCGGGACAGGCTACAAGAGACCCAGTACTTC.

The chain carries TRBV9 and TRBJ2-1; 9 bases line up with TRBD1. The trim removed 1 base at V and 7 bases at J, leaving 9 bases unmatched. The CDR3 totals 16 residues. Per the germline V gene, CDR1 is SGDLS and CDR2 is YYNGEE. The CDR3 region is CASSVLTGGGGNEQFF. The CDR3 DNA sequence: TGTGCCAGCAGCGTACTTACAGGGGGCGGTGGGAATGAGCAGTTCTTC.